This TCR beta chain was retrieved from a study of blood T cell repertoires in COVID-19. Study-wide context: Both acute and convalescent COVID-19 samples were obtained from the United States, Italy and Spain. PBMCs, B-cell-depleted T cells, or T cells were the source of the cDNA or gDNA that made up the material.

In the source study's methods: The assay estimated nucleated cells by amplifying reference gene primers. Measured with immunoSEQ multiplex PCR; TCRdb has only the in-frame clones, and not every one. Clone size and the V and J calls come from that table; the DNA yielded D and trimming. The table includes 250,000 to 350,000 clones, about 89% detected once. Trimming shortened V by 7 bases and J by 4 bases, and 16 bases separated the two germline ends. The CDR3 runs 13 residues. CDR1 SQVTM and CDR2 ANQGSEA come from the germline V gene. Material for sequencing was peripheral blood. The sequence derives from a man between 25 and 39 years old with acute or convalescent COVID-19. The chain combines TRBV29-1 with TRBJ1-1; the D gene is possibly TRBD1 (6 bases). The DNA of the CDR3 is TGCAGCGCGGGGGCAGATCCAACCACTGAAGCTTTCTTT. Protein sequence: CSAGADPTTEAFF.